The 26 T cell receptor beta chains presented below share a single source sample, sequenced in a study of T cells in Graves' hyperthyroidism and ophthalmopathy. It was RNA transcripts that yielded the amplified TCR beta CDR3 regions. Researchers ran a first-round RT-PCR on the TCR CDR3 using the HTBI primer set. TCRdb re-called the multiplex PCR reads through MiXCR, storing one row per CDR3 protein. The sample shows roughly 56,000 distinct CDR3 sequences, approximately 50% of them seen only once. Sequenced: blood. The origin of the receptors is a woman between 25 and 40 years old with Graves' ophthalmopathy.

In DNA form, the CDR3 reads TGTGCCAGCTCCGGGGGACGCAACACCGGGGAGCTGTTTTTT. Translated, it gives CASSGGRNTGELFF. The chain carries TRBV18 and TRBJ2-2, with D possibly matching TRBD2 (6 bases). Germline CDR1 KGHSH, CDR2 LQKENI. V was cut by 6 bases and J by 2 bases, with 10 bases left in between. This CDR3 has 14 amino acids.

This chain joins TRBV2 and TRBJ1-5; D not resolved. The CDR3 sequence is 16 residues long. The germline CDR1 and CDR2 sequences are SNHLY and FYNNEI. V lost 7 bases to trimming and J lost 0 bases, with 16 bases between them. CDR3 loop: CASNPPRGYSNQPQHF. CDR3 DNA sequence: TGTGCCAGCAATCCCCCCCGGGGATATAGCAATCAGCCCCAGCATTTT.

This clonotype was recorded many times. This chain uses TRBV6-6 with TRBJ1-1, with D possibly TRBD1 on 6 matching bases. Germline CDR1 MNHNY, CDR2 SVGAGI (reference sequence). V was shortened by 4 bases and J by 4 bases, with 10 bases between the two germline ends. The CDR3 is made up of 13 amino acids. The CDR3 here is CASSLGAGTEAFF. The CDR3 DNA reads as TGTGCCAGCAGTTTGGGGGCAGGCACTGAAGCTTTCTTT.

The chain links TRBV5-1 to TRBJ2-7, with 8 bases fitting TRBD1. The CDR3 totals 16 residues. The germline gives CDR1 SGHRS, CDR2 YFSETQ. V lost 7 bases and J lost 1; bases outside the gene matches: 13. CDR3 coding DNA: TGCGCCAGCGGCTCGGTACCCGGGACAGGTTCCTACGAGCAGTACTTC. Translated: CASGSVPGTGSYEQYF.

The gene calls are TRBV19 and TRBJ2-2, with TRBD1 identical over 7 bases. Germline CDR1 and CDR2: LNHDA and SQIVND (reference sequence). The J segment lost 3 bases and the V segment lost 6 bases, leaving 7 bases of the junction unmatched. The length of the CDR3 is 15 residues. The chain's CDR3 is CASSFGQVDTGELFF. The DNA of the CDR3 is TGTGCCAGTAGCTTCGGACAGGTTGACACCGGGGAGCTGTTTTTT.

In this sample, this clonotype turned up many times. The gene calls are TRBV11-2 and TRBJ2-1; 7 bases agree with TRBD2. Per germline, CDR1 SGHAT and CDR2 FQNNGV. After removal of 5 bases from V and 4 bases from J, the junction contained 11 bases not matched to a gene. The CDR3 has 16 amino acids. CDR3 residues: CASSTLADLTYNEQFF. In nucleotides, the CDR3 is TGTGCCAGCAGCACCCTAGCGGATCTTACATACAATGAGCAGTTCTTC.

The chain employs TRBV18 and TRBJ2-7; D not certain. V lost 0 bases to trimming and J lost 2 bases, with 5 bases between them. The CDR3 covers 13 residues. Germline-derived CDR1 and CDR2 are KGHSH and LQKENI. This CDR3 is CASSPPSAYEQYF. The CDR3 DNA is TGTGCCAGCTCACCACCGAGCGCCTACGAGCAGTACTTC.

The table lists this clonotype with many counts. J is TRBJ2-3 and V is TRBV27; D uncertain. The CDR3 sequence is 13 residues long. The V and J ends lost 3 bases and 3 bases respectively, with 7 bases between them. Germline CDR1 MNHEY, CDR2 SMNVEV (reference sequence). This CDR3 reads CASSLRLTDTQYF. The CDR3 DNA sequence: TGTGCCAGCAGTTTGAGGTTGACAGATACGCAGTATTTT.

This clonotype was detected a few times. The chain joins TRBV30 to TRBJ1-5, with 7 bases fitting TRBD1. The CDR3 extends over 14 amino acids. J lost 7 bases, V lost 2 bases, and 8 bases had no gene match. The germline CDR1 and CDR2 sequences are GTSNPN and SVGIG (reference sequence). The CDR3 is CAWSQGGGGQPQHF. In DNA form, the CDR3 reads TGTGCCTGGAGTCAGGGGGGGGGAGGCCAGCCCCAGCATTTT.

In this sample, this clonotype turned up many times. The genes are TRBV28 and TRBJ2-5; D is uncertain. Germline lookup yields CDR1 MDHEN and CDR2 SYDVKM. The V end was cut by 3 bases, the J end by 2 bases, with 10 bases between. The CDR3 spans 14 residues. The CDR3 DNA reads as TGTGCCAGCAGTTTTTTGGCGGATCAAGAGACCCAGTACTTC. This sequence encodes CASSFLADQETQYF. Filled out from reference TRBV28 and TRBJ2-5, the complete variable domain reads DVKVTQSSRYLVKRTGEKVFLECVQDMDHENMFWYRQDPGLGLRLIYFSYDVKMKEKGDIPEGYSVSREKKERFSLILESASTNQTSMYLCASSFLADQETQYFGPGTRLLVL.

This clonotype was observed at least ten times. The J gene is TRBJ2-2, the V gene TRBV5-6, with 7 bases identical to TRBD1. CDR3 length: 14 residues. V gave up 2 bases and J gave up 5 bases; unmatched junction bases: 3. The V gene's germline CDR1 is SGHDT and CDR2 YYEEEE. The CDR3 region has the DNA TGTGCCAGCAGCTTCCCGACAGGGACCGGGGAGCTGTTTTTT. It specifies CASSFPTGTGELFF.

A word on this clonotype: The junction does not match germline at one end; this may be a read error. This chain connects TRBV5-4 to TRBJ2-1; the D gene is possibly TRBD2 (5 bases). CDR3 size: 16 residues. The germline gives CDR1 SGHNT, CDR2 YYREEE (reference sequence). The CDR3 nucleotides read TGTGCCAGCAGCCTCATCAGAGGGAGCTCCTACAGTGAGCAGTTCTTC. Its translation: CASSLIRGSSYSEQFF.

About this clonotype itself: This CDR3 is missing its conserved last phenylalanine or tryptophan, likely due to a read error. The chain carries TRBV6-1 and TRBJ1-1; D is uncertain. The CDR3 is 16 residues long. Germline V gives CDR1 MNHNS, CDR2 SASEGT. CDR3 protein: CASNNLRALENTEAFL. The DNA for the CDR3 is TGTGCCAGCAATAACCTTAGGGCGTTAGAGAACACGGAAGCTTTCCTT.

This clonotype was detected ten times or more. CDR3 sequence reads: CASSLEGDQPQHF. The CDR3 DNA follows: TGTGCCAGCAGTTTAGAAGGGGATCAGCCCCAGCATTTT. The chain couples TRBV12-3 or TRBV12-4 to TRBJ1-5, with D tentatively TRBD1 (5 bases). V gave up 1 base and J gave up 5 bases, with 6 bases separating them. The CDR3 loop spans 13 amino acids.

The chain carries TRBV10-1 and TRBJ2-2; 8 bases align to TRBD1. Germline-derived CDR1 and CDR2 are WNHNN and SYGVQD (reference sequence). The CDR3 is 13 residues long. The V segment lost 10 bases and the J segment 4 bases; nucleotides outside the gene matches: 5. This CDR3 is CATSQGATGELFF. The CDR3 DNA is TGCGCCACCTCTCAGGGGGCCACCGGGGAGCTGTTTTTT.

This rearrangement joins TRBV10-1 to TRBJ2-7; TRBD2 agrees at 13 bases. The length of the CDR3 is 14 residues. V shed 6 bases and J 4 bases; nucleotides not matched to a gene: 3. Looked up from germline, CDR1 is WNHNN and CDR2 is SYGVQD (reference sequence). Here the CDR3 reads CASSETSGRYEQYF. CDR3 DNA: TGCGCCAGCAGCGAGACTAGCGGGAGGTACGAGCAGTACTTC.

In its sample, this clonotype was seen once. A read error is likely, as this CDR3 ends without the conserved phenylalanine or tryptophan. The DNA is left out, because the CDR3 cannot be placed on it with certainty; the CDR3 is given as TCRdb lists it. The rearrangement links TRBV20-1 to TRBJ1-1. Germline lookup yields CDR1 DFQATT and CDR2 SNEGSKA (reference sequence). The length of the CDR3 is 12 amino acids, counting both ends. The CDR3 here is CSAREPGTEAFA.

This clonotype came up many times. The CDR3 DNA is TGTGCCAGCAGTTTATCGCTAGCGGGAGCGGGCGAGCAGTACTTC. Amino acid sequence: CASSLSLAGAGEQYF. The chain combines TRBV27 with TRBJ2-7, with TRBD2 matching 10 bases. Per germline, CDR1 MNHEY and CDR2 SMNVEV (reference sequence). The V and J ends lost 0 bases and 6 bases, in that order; junction bases with no gene match: 5. The CDR3 has 15 residues.

The gene calls are TRBV20-1 and TRBJ2-1, with 12 bases matching TRBD2. Per the germline V gene, CDR1 is DFQATT and CDR2 is SNEGSKA (reference sequence). V shed 5 bases and J 1 base; nucleotides not matched to a gene: 9. This CDR3 comprises 17 residues. CDR3 nucleotides: TGCAGTGCTTTAAGACTAGCGGGAGATAGGTCCTACAATGAGCAGTTCTTC. As protein: CSALRLAGDRSYNEQFF.

The rearrangement uses TRBV7-9 and TRBJ1-4, with D unclear. This CDR3 has 15 residues. Germline V gives CDR1 SEHNR, CDR2 FQNEAQ (reference sequence). V was pared by 5 bases and J by 6 bases, with 16 bases between. The CDR3 DNA reads TGTGCCAGCAGCAGATCCTTAGGGATCGATGAAAAACTGTTTTTT. Translating it yields CASSRSLGIDEKLFF.

Comments on this clonotype: This may come from a read error, since a much larger clone is one base off. The chain couples TRBV7-9 to TRBJ2-4; 8 bases agree with TRBD2. Germline V gives CDR1 SEHNR, CDR2 FQNEAQ (reference sequence). The CDR3 totals 17 residues. The CDR3 loop reads CASSLWLAGLAKNSQYF. The CDR3 DNA sequence: TGTGCCAGCAGCTTGTGGCTAGCGGGTCTAGCCAAAAACAGTCAGTACTTC.

CDR3 sequence: CASSPSPGTGGDEQYF. In DNA, the CDR3 is TGTGCCAGCAGCCCAAGCCCCGGGACAGGGGGCGACGAGCAGTACTTC. The chain carries TRBV9 and TRBJ2-7, with 12 bases identical to TRBD1. CDR1 SGDLS and CDR2 YYNGEE come from the germline V gene. The CDR3 length is 16 residues. V lost 4 bases and J lost 5; bases outside the gene matches: 10.

This chain joins TRBV29-1 and TRBJ2-3, with D perhaps assigned TRBD1 or TRBD2 (5 bases each). This CDR3 region has 14 residues. Germline V gene lookup returns CDR1 SQVTM and CDR2 ANQGSEA. Trimming took off 1 base at V and 1 base at J, with 9 bases between the two ends. The CDR3 sequence is CSVEAGGGTDTQYF. DNA for the CDR3: TGCAGCGTTGAAGCTGGGGGAGGCACAGATACGCAGTATTTT.

This clonotype has just one count. The rearrangement links TRBV5-6 to TRBJ1-4; D ambiguous. V lost 1 base to trimming and J lost 8 bases, with 15 bases between them. CDR3 size: 15 residues. Germline assignment: CDR1 SGHDT and CDR2 YYEEEE. CDR3 loop: CASSLLIAGEEKLFF. CDR3 nucleotides: TGTGCCAGCAGCTTGTTAATAGCGGGAGAAGAAAAACTGTTTTTT. Full variable domain (remainder filled in from reference TRBV5-6 and TRBJ1-4): DAGVTQSPTHLIKTRGQQVTLRCSPKSGHDTVSWYQQALGQGPQFIFQYYEEEERQRGNFPDRFSGHQFPNYSSELNVNALLLGDSALYLCASSLLIAGEEKLFFGSGTQLSVL.

The chain joins TRBV6-5 to TRBJ1-2; 9 nucleotides agree with TRBD1. The germline V gene encodes CDR1 MNHEY and CDR2 SVGAGI. The CDR3 extends over 14 amino acids. The V segment lost 2 bases and the J segment 5 bases; nucleotides outside the gene matches: 3. The CDR3 nucleotides read TGTGCCAGCAGTTACGGACAGGGGCGATATGGCTACACCTTC. This translates into CASSYGQGRYGYTF.

The chain recombines TRBV7-9 with TRBJ2-7, with 9 bases lining up with TRBD1. The CDR3 runs to 13 residues. Germline V CDR1 and CDR2: SEHNR, FQNEAQ (reference sequence). The V and J ends lost 4 bases and 5 bases, in that order; junction bases with no gene match: 3. The chain's CDR3 is CASSSGTGNEQYF. The DNA of the CDR3 is TGTGCCAGCAGCTCCGGGACAGGGAACGAGCAGTACTTC.